A single sample gave rise to the 27 T cell receptor beta chains below, sequenced in a study of T cell responses to AZD1222 COVID-19 vaccine. Profiling relied on immunoSEQ multiplex PCR, and the TCRdb table lists in-frame clones only, not all of them. Here the sample spans 100,000 to 140,000 clones, about 90% being singletons. The starting material was peripheral blood, obtained 28 days after the second AZD1222 dose. These receptors all stem from an adult who received the AZD1222 COVID-19 vaccine.

The chain couples TRBV10-3 to TRBJ2-3; D may be TRBD2 (5 bases). The V end was cut by 8 bases, the J end by 1 base, with 7 bases between. This CDR3 is built from 12 residues. Germline-derived CDR1 and CDR2 are ENHRY and SYGVKD. The CDR3 bases are TGTGCCATCGGTAGCGGCACAGATACGCAGTATTTT. Its translation: CAIGSGTDTQYF.

J is TRBJ2-3 and V is TRBV7-2; 15 bases fit TRBD2. From germline, CDR1 is SGHTA and CDR2 FQGNSA. CDR3 length equals 17 residues. V was pared by 4 bases and J by 1 base, with 3 bases of the junction left unmatched. The CDR3 DNA follows: TGTGCCAGCAGCTCCTGGACTAGCGGGGGGGGCACAGATACGCAGTATTTT. It translates to CASSSWTSGGGTDTQYF.

The chain joins TRBV7-9 to TRBJ1-3, with TRBD1 as a possible D gene (5 bases). V lost 5 bases to trimming and J lost 3 bases, with 14 bases between them. Germline CDR1 is SEHNR and CDR2 is FQNEAQ (reference sequence). CDR3 length: 15 residues. DNA for the CDR3: TGTGCCAGCAGCACCGAATCAGGGTTTGGAAACACCATATATTTT. Residues: CASSTESGFGNTIYF. The whole variable domain, remainder taken from reference TRBV7-9 and TRBJ1-3, is DTGVSQNPRHKITKRGQNVTFRCDPISEHNRLYWYRQTLGQGPEFLTYFQNEAQLEKSRLLSDRFSAERPKGSFSTLEIQRTEQGDSAMYLCASSTESGFGNTIYFGEGSWLTVV.

This rearrangement joins TRBV19 to TRBJ2-2; 10 bases fit TRBD1. The CDR3 loop spans 16 amino acids. With 5 bases clipped from V and 4 bases from J, the junction kept 7 bases outside the gene matches. The germline V gene has CDR1 LNHDA and CDR2 SQIVND (reference sequence). The CDR3 region has the DNA TGTGCCAGTAGTGCGGGACAGGGGCTGGTCACCGGGGAGCTGTTTTTT. It encodes CASSAGQGLVTGELFF.

This rearrangement joins TRBV10-3 to TRBJ2-1; 12 positions agree with TRBD2. There are 15 residues in the CDR3. The V and J ends lost 6 bases and 5 bases, in that order; junction bases with no gene match: 5. Germline V lookup: CDR1 ENHRY, CDR2 SYGVKD. CDR3 DNA: TGTGCCATCAGGTCGACTAGCGGGGGTGACAATGAGCAGTTCTTC. As protein: CAIRSTSGGDNEQFF.

V gene TRBV29-1 combines with J gene TRBJ1-2; D perhaps matches TRBD1 (5 bases). The germline CDR1 and CDR2 sequences are SQVTM and ANQGSEA. This CDR3 is built from 14 residues. Trimming removed 0 bases from V and 7 bases from J, with 15 bases in between. CDR3 bases: TGCAGCGTTGAAGATTCCCCAGGGAATGCTGGCTACACCTTC. This sequence encodes CSVEDSPGNAGYTF.

The rearrangement links TRBV7-2 to TRBJ1-3; TRBD1 is a possible D gene (5 bases). Germline CDR1 and CDR2: SGHTA and FQGNSA. This CDR3 has 13 amino acids. V was shortened by 3 bases and J by 5 bases, with 8 bases between the two germline ends. In DNA, the CDR3 is TGTGCCAGCAGCTTGGGACTGCGAAACACCATATATTTT. Amino acids: CASSLGLRNTIYF.

This sequence joins TRBV7-9 and TRBJ1-2; the match to TRBD1 covers 7 bases. The CDR3 sequence is 14 residues long. Germline loops: CDR1 SEHNR, CDR2 FQNEAQ (reference sequence). Germline trimming cut 5 bases from V and 1 base from J; bases unmatched to any gene: 4. CDR3 sequence reads: CASSGAGGNYGYTF. CDR3 sequence (DNA): TGTGCCAGCAGCGGCGCAGGGGGTAACTATGGCTACACCTTC.

The chain employs TRBV5-3 and TRBJ2-7; no firm D call. TRBV5-3 belongs to the ORF category, with a function that is uncertain. Between the trimmed V and J ends, which lost 0 bases and 4 bases, there was a span of 2 bases. The CDR3 is made up of 11 amino acids. CDR3 protein: CARSLAYEQYF. The CDR3 DNA sequence: TGTGCCAGAAGCTTGGCTTACGAGCAGTACTTC.

The genes are TRBV27 and TRBJ2-1, with D perhaps TRBD2 (6 bases). The CDR3 sequence is 17 residues long. Germline assignment: CDR1 MNHEY and CDR2 SMNVEV (reference sequence). The ends were cut back, 2 bases at V and 2 bases at J, with 16 bases in the middle. The CDR3 DNA sequence: TGTGCCAGCAGTTTAGGGACCGTGAGACTAGCCTACAATGAGCAGTTCTTC. Its translation: CASSLGTVRLAYNEQFF.

The V and J genes are TRBV5-4 and TRBJ2-1; D remains unclear. Looked up from germline, CDR1 is SGHNT and CDR2 is YYREEE (reference sequence). The length of the CDR3 is 13 residues. V gave up 4 bases and J gave up 5 bases, with 10 bases separating them. This chain's CDR3 is CASSPPGNNEQFF. The CDR3 DNA reads as TGTGCCAGCAGCCCTCCGGGCAACAATGAGCAGTTCTTC.

The gene calls are TRBV10-1 and TRBJ1-6; D gene unclear. Germline V lookup: CDR1 WNHNN, CDR2 SYGVQD (reference sequence). The CDR3 runs 14 residues. Trimming took 3 bases from V and 7 from J, leaving 10 bases between them. The CDR3 region is CASSDFSGNSPLHF. Written as DNA, the CDR3 is TGCGCCAGCAGTGATTTCTCGGGGAATTCACCCCTCCACTTT.

Concerning this clone: This sample also contains other DNA sequences that code for the same CDR3. V usage is TRBV25-1 and J usage is TRBJ1-2, with a tentative D call TRBD1 (5 bases). The CDR3 is 13 amino acids. The V end lost 8 bases, the J end lost 4 bases, and 14 bases lay between the germline ends. From germline, CDR1 is MGHDK and CDR2 SYGVNS. The CDR3 protein is CASSPGTVYGYTF. The CDR3 nucleotides are TGTGCCAGCTCCCCCGGGACGGTCTATGGCTACACCTTC.

This chain uses TRBV10-3 with TRBJ2-7; D unclear. Germline loops: CDR1 ENHRY, CDR2 SYGVKD. V dropped 2 bases and J dropped 0 bases, with 8 bases sitting between them. The CDR3 sequence is 14 residues long. The CDR3 region is CAISETLTSYEQYF. The DNA for the CDR3 is TGTGCCATCAGTGAGACACTGACCTCCTACGAGCAGTACTTC.

This clone was detected once. The rearrangement links TRBV9 to TRBJ1-1; no reliable D call. The CDR3 totals 11 residues. V shed 7 bases and J shed 1 base, with 5 bases lying between them. Germline assignment: CDR1 SGDLS and CDR2 YYNGEE. The CDR3 here is CASGQNTEAFF. The DNA for the CDR3 is TGTGCCAGCGGGCAGAACACTGAAGCTTTCTTT.

The gene calls are TRBV19 and TRBJ1-1; D may be TRBD1 (5 bases). Per the germline V gene, CDR1 is LNHDA and CDR2 is SQIVND (reference sequence). This CDR3 region has 12 residues. The ends were cut back, 5 bases at V and 6 bases at J, with 10 bases in the middle. This chain's CDR3 is CASSFGGAEAFF. CDR3 sequence (DNA): TGTGCCAGTAGTTTCGGGGGAGCTGAAGCTTTCTTT.

CDR3 DNA: TGTGCCTGGAGTGAGGGATTGGGCTATGGCTACACCTTC. Translation: CAWSEGLGYGYTF. The rearrangement joins TRBV30 to TRBJ1-2; D gene unclear. V lost 1 base to trimming and J lost 4 bases, with 10 bases between them. There are 13 residues in the CDR3. CDR1 is GTSNPN and CDR2 is SVGIG in the germline V gene (reference sequence).

The chain joins TRBV6-1 to TRBJ1-4; TRBD1 might be the D (5 bases). CDR1 MNHNS and CDR2 SASEGT come from the germline V gene. Trimming took off 3 bases at V and 11 bases at J, with 10 bases between the two ends. The CDR3 is 12 residues long. The CDR3 region is CASSDRQTKLFF. The CDR3 DNA sequence: TGTGCCAGCAGTGATAGACAGACCAAACTGTTTTTT.

The J gene is TRBJ1-4, the V gene TRBV4-1, with D perhaps TRBD1 (5 bases). Per germline, CDR1 MGHRA and CDR2 YSYEKL. Trimming removed 1 base from V and 6 bases from J, with 9 bases in between. CDR3 length: 14 amino acids. CDR3 DNA: TGCGCCAGCAGCCAAGGGGGCAGTTATGAAAAACTGTTTTTT. It codes for CASSQGGSYEKLFF.

As regards this clone: At one boundary the junction diverges from the germline segment, which might be a read error. The CDR3 nucleotides read TGTGCCACCAGCAGAGGGGACATCGGCTATAGCTACACCTTC. Encoded protein: CATSRGDIGYSYTF. The rearrangement links TRBV15 to TRBJ1-2; D might be TRBD1 (6 bases). Germline V gene sequence: CDR1 LNHNV, CDR2 YYDKDF (reference sequence). This CDR3 has 14 amino acids.

The chain uses TRBV7-9 and TRBJ1-5; possibly TRBD1 for D (6 bases). The CDR3 loop spans 16 amino acids. Germline V gene data show CDR1 as SEHNR and CDR2 as FQNEAQ (reference sequence). V was clipped by 1 base and J by 7 bases, with 17 bases between them. The CDR3 is CASSLEGGAGRQPQHF. Here the CDR3 DNA reads TGTGCCAGCAGCTTAGAGGGGGGGGCAGGGAGGCAGCCCCAGCATTTT.

This clone was counted once. The V and J genes are TRBV11-1 and TRBJ2-7; tentatively, D is TRBD1 (5 bases). CDR3 length: 15 amino acids. From germline, CDR1 is SGHAT and CDR2 FQDESV (reference sequence). V was shortened by 2 bases and J by 0 bases, with 11 bases between the two germline ends. Here the CDR3 reads CASSLLDSSSYEQYF. The CDR3 DNA is TGTGCCAGCAGCTTATTAGACAGCAGCTCCTACGAGCAGTACTTC.

This chain uses TRBV15 with TRBJ2-1; D is unclear. Trimming shortened V by 3 bases and J by 1 base, and 1 base separated the two germline ends. Germline V gives CDR1 LNHNV, CDR2 YYDKDF (reference sequence). The CDR3 covers 12 residues. The CDR3 DNA reads as TGTGCCACCAGCAGGTCCTACAATGAGCAGTTCTTC. Encoded protein: CATSRSYNEQFF.

The chain carries TRBV7-9 and TRBJ1-4, with D unclear. This CDR3 region has 12 residues. Between the trimmed V and J ends, which lost 1 base and 6 bases, there was a span of 3 bases. Germline V gives CDR1 SEHNR, CDR2 FQNEAQ (reference sequence). The CDR3 here is CASSLVHEKLFF. CDR3 nucleotide sequence: TGTGCCAGCAGCTTAGTACATGAAAAACTGTTTTTT.

This clone has a single count. The chain employs TRBV3-1 (or the pseudogene TRBV3-2) and TRBJ1-2, with unresolved D. CDR3 length: 15 amino acids. Germline values: CDR1 LGHDT, CDR2 YNNKEL (reference sequence). V lost 0 bases, J lost 2 bases, and 10 bases lay in between. Written as DNA, the CDR3 is TGTGCCAGCAGCCAAGACTCATTTATAAACTATGGCTACACCTTC. Translating it yields CASSQDSFINYGYTF.

This chain links TRBV30 with TRBJ1-2; 8 nucleotides line up with TRBD1. CDR3 size: 15 residues. The J segment lost 6 bases and the V segment lost 8 bases, leaving 17 bases of the junction unmatched. Germline V gene data show CDR1 as GTSNPN and CDR2 as SVGIG (reference sequence). In DNA, the CDR3 is TGTGCCCAAGATCAGGGGGCCCCCGGGGGAAATGGCTACACCTTC. This sequence encodes CAQDQGAPGGNGYTF.

V usage is TRBV10-3 and J usage is TRBJ1-4; 7 bases are a match to TRBD1. Unmatched junction bases numbered 8, after V lost 3 bases and J lost 7 bases. The CDR3 consists of 15 residues. Germline loops: CDR1 ENHRY, CDR2 SYGVKD. The CDR3 DNA reads as TGTGCCATCAGTGAACTCCAGGGGGGGGCTGAAAAACTGTTTTTT. Amino acid sequence: CAISELQGGAEKLFF.